This T cell receptor (beta chain) was captured in a study of beta chain features in type 1 diabetes. Study-level findings and limits: The study found moderately but significantly shorter TCRB CDR3s in all four CD4+ subsets of Type 1 diabetes patients. Within patients, naive, central memory and Treg TCRB repertoires seemed more similar than within healthy donors.

Trimming cost V 3 bases and J 10 bases, with 15 bases left between them. This CDR3 is built from 13 residues. The V gene's germline CDR1 is LNHNV and CDR2 YYDKDF (reference sequence). A word on this clone: The antigen is unknown.

Expressed TCRB transcripts were sequenced, since all the RNA that had been isolated was reverse transcribed. Sequencing used immunoSEQ multiplex PCR; TCRdb keeps in-frame clones, though not all of them. The sample lists approximately 260,000 clones; less than 30% were seen once. The source of this sequence is a woman aged 30 to 39 with type 1 diabetes. Sequenced: naive CD4+ T cells from blood. This chain links TRBV15 with TRBJ1-1, with a possible D match to TRBD1 (5 bases). CDR3 coding DNA: TGTGCCACCAGCAGTGGGGGGACGCGAGGAGCTTTCTTT. Amino acids: CATSSGGTRGAFF.